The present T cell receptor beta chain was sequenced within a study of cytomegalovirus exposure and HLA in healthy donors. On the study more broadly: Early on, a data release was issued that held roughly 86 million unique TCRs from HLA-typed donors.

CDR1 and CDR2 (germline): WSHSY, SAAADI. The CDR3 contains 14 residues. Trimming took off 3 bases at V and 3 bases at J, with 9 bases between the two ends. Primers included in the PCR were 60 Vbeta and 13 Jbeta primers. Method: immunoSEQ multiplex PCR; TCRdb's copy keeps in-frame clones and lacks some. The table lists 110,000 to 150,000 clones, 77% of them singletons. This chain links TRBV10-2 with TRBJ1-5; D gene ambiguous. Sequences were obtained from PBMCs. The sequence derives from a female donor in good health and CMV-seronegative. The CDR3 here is CASSDLGNNQPQHF. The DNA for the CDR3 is TGCGCCAGCAGTGATTTGGGCAACAATCAGCCCCAGCATTTT.